The sequence of this T cell receptor beta chain was determined in a study of blood T cell repertoires in COVID-19. Study context: Specimens from acute and convalescent COVID-19 originated in the United States, Italy and Spain. PBMCs, B-cell-depleted T cells, or T cells provided the cDNA or gDNA that made up the material.

The V and J ends lost 1 base and 5 bases, in that order; junction bases with no gene match: 11. Per the germline V gene, CDR1 is SGHRS and CDR2 is YFSETQ. This CDR3 has 16 amino acids. As handled by the study authors: Estimation of nucleated cell counts was performed using reference gene primer amplification. The data were produced by immunoSEQ multiplex PCR, yet TCRdb's version contains in-frame clones alone and is incomplete. V, J and clone size are taken as reported in that table, and D and trimming were inferred from the DNA itself. The repertoire consists of roughly 90,000 clones, with more than 70% occurring once and the leading ten covering approximately 2.6%.

The TCR sequence derives from a man aged 45 to 65 with COVID-19, enrolled during active disease. The chain joins TRBV5-1 to TRBJ1-1; TRBD1 agrees at 7 bases. Sequencing was carried out using peripheral blood. The CDR3 spells CASSLTWTGGGTEAFF. In nucleotides, the CDR3 is TGCGCCAGCAGCTTGACCTGGACAGGAGGAGGGACTGAAGCTTTCTTT.